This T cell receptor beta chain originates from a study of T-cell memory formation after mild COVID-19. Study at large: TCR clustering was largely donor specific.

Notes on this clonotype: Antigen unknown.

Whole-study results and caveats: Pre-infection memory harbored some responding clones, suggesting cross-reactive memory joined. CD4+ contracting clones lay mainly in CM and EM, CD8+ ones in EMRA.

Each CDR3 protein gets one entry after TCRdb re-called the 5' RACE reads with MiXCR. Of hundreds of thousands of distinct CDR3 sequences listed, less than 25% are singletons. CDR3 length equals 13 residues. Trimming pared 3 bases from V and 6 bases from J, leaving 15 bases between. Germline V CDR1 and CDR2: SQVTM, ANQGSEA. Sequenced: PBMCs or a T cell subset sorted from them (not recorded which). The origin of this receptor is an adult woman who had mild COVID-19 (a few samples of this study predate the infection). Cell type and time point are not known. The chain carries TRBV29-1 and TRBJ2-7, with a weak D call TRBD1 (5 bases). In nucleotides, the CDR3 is TGCAGCGTTGAGGTTCAGGGAATCTCCGAGCAGTACTTC. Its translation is CSVEVQGISEQYF.